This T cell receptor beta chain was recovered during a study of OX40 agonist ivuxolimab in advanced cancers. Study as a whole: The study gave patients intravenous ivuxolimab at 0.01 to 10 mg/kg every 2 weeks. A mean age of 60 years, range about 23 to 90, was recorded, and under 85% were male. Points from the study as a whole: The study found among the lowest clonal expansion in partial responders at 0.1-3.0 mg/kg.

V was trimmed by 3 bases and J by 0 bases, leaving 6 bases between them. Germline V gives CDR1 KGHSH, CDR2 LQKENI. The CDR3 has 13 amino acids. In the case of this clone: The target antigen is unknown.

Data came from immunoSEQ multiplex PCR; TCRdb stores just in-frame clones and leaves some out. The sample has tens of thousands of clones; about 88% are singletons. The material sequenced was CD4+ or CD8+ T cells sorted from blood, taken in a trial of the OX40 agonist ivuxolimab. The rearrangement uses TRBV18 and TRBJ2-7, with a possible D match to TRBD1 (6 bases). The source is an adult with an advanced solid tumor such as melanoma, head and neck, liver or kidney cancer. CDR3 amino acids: CASSPDSSYEQYF. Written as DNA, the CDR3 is TGTGCCAGCTCACCGGACAGCTCCTACGAGCAGTACTTC.